This T cell receptor (beta chain) originates from a study of immune evolution from preneoplasia to lung adenocarcinoma. Whole-study results and caveats: Clonality was highest in normal lung, lower in later-stage lesions apparently. T cell clonality was higher in KRAS-mutant than EGFR-mutant or wild-type nodules. Normal lung had the highest top T cell clone frequencies.

Only in-frame clones appear in the TCRdb table, and some are missing; sequencing was by immunoSEQ multiplex PCR. The data show 4,000 to 5,000 clones, with under 80% seen just once and about 11% held by the top ten. With respect to this clone: Its antigen is as yet unknown.

CDR1 and CDR2 from the germline V gene are SNHLY and FYNNEI. Trimming cost V 4 bases and J 7 bases; bases outside gene matches: 6. The length of the CDR3 is 15 residues. The sequence was collected from a person in their 70s with lung adenocarcinoma. Sample: FFPE minimally invasive lung adenocarcinoma tissue. The chain carries TRBV2 and TRBJ1-6; 8 positions match TRBD1. The DNA of the CDR3 is TGTGCCAGCAGTGTATCCGGGACAGGAAATTCACCCCTCCACTTT. Its protein is CASSVSGTGNSPLHF.